Here is one TCR beta chain with its context. The ends were cut back, 7 bases at V and 2 bases at J, with 9 bases in the middle. The CDR3 runs to 12 residues. Germline V gene lookup returns CDR1 SNHLY and CDR2 FYNNEI. The protocol was immunoSEQ multiplex PCR, while the TCRdb copy is restricted to in-frame clones and leaves out a portion. The sample lists around 330,000 clones; about 85% were seen once. This entry belongs to a study of blood T cell repertoires in COVID-19. Study information: The United States, Italy and Spain provided the acute and convalescent COVID-19 samples.

This chain uses TRBV2 with TRBJ2-7; D is ambiguous. The sample taken for sequencing was PBMCs or T cells enriched from blood (not recorded which). This receptor was obtained from a woman aged 25 to 39 who had been exposed to COVID-19. This CDR3 reads CASIRVTYEQYF. As DNA, the CDR3 is TGTGCCAGCATACGGGTAACCTACGAGCAGTACTTC.